The next 32 T cell receptor beta chains were all read from a single sample in a study of blood T cells in healthy people across ages. A second PCR of roughly 7 to 11 cycles used a sample-barcoded 5' primer and a J-beta primer mix. TCRdb re-derived calls from the 5' RACE reads in MiXCR, one entry per CDR3 protein. The table lists roughly 1.7 million distinct CDR3 sequences, roughly 30% of them singletons. The source material was blood. All receptors derive from a woman aged 25 to 39 in good health.

Remarks on this clonotype: A much larger clonotype is one base distant, so this may be a read error. The chain uses TRBV12-3 or TRBV12-4 and TRBJ2-4, with TRBD1 matching over 7 bases. There are 16 residues in the CDR3. V was clipped by 5 bases and J by 12 bases; unmatched bases: 19. CDR3 DNA: TGTGCCAGCAGTCCGAACCCGACAGGGCCCCTTGACACTCAGTACTTC. The encoded protein is CASSPNPTGPLDTQYF.

This clonotype was detected only a few times. The V gene is TRBV11-3, the J gene TRBJ2-1, with D possibly TRBD2 on 5 matching bases. Trimming shortened V by 3 bases and J by 9 bases, and 15 bases separated the two germline ends. Germline V gene lookup returns CDR1 SGHNT and CDR2 YENEEA. The CDR3 extends over 14 amino acids. This CDR3 is CASSFRSRDGEQFF. Written as DNA, the CDR3 is TGTGCCAGCAGCTTCAGAAGTCGGGATGGTGAGCAGTTCTTC.

The CDR3 protein is CASSLTYGVYGYTF. The CDR3, as DNA: TGTGCCAGCAGTTTAACATACGGGGTCTATGGCTACACCTTC. The chain links TRBV27 to TRBJ1-2, with D unresolved. CDR3 length equals 14 residues. Germline-derived CDR1 and CDR2 are MNHEY and SMNVEV (reference sequence). The V end was cut by 2 bases, the J end by 4 bases, with 11 bases between.

This clonotype occurred a few times. V and J are TRBV5-1 and TRBJ2-2; no definite D call. This CDR3 has 14 residues. CDR1 is SGHRS, CDR2 YFSETQ, per germline. V was shortened by 4 bases and J by 6 bases, with 13 bases between the two germline ends. CDR3 loop: CASSQIRVPGELFF. As DNA, the CDR3 is TGCGCCAGCAGCCAAATAAGGGTTCCCGGGGAGCTGTTTTTT.

This clonotype was counted a few times. V gene TRBV14 combines with J gene TRBJ2-5, with D tentatively TRBD2 (6 bases). The CDR3 extends over 16 amino acids. Looked up from germline, CDR1 is SGHDN and CDR2 is FVKESK. Trimming cost V 1 base and J 1 base, with 13 bases left between them. CDR3: CASSQVSGGLQETQYF. The CDR3 region has the DNA TGTGCCAGCAGCCAAGTGAGTGGGGGACTCCAAGAGACCCAGTACTTC. Filled out from reference TRBV14 and TRBJ2-5, the complete variable domain reads EAGVTQFPSHSVIEKGQTVTLRCDPISGHDNLYWYRRVMGKEIKFLLHFVKESKQDESGMPNNRFLAERTGGTYSTLKVQPAELEDSGVYFCASSQVSGGLQETQYFGPGTRLLVL.

CDR3 protein: CASRTGTGGVGTQYF. The CDR3 DNA reads TGTGCCAGCAGGACCGGGACAGGGGGCGTAGGGACCCAGTACTTC. The chain has TRBV28 and TRBJ2-5, with 12 bases lining up with TRBD1. The trim removed 6 bases at V and 7 bases at J, leaving 9 bases unmatched. Germline loops: CDR1 MDHEN, CDR2 SYDVKM. The CDR3 has 15 residues.

Turning to this clonotype: A read error is possible here, since a much larger clone lies one base away. The rearrangement uses TRBV12-3 or TRBV12-4 and TRBJ2-7; D is ambiguous. This CDR3 contains 12 residues. Trimming left V 5 bases short and J 3 bases short, with 8 bases between. The CDR3 is CASSPRVYEQYF. The CDR3, as DNA: TGTGCCAGCAGTCCCCGGGTCTACGAGCAGTACTTC.

The chain recombines TRBV20-1 with TRBJ1-2; TRBD1 aligns across 7 bases. Unmatched junction bases numbered 11, after V lost 5 bases and J lost 8 bases. The CDR3 runs to 13 residues. Germline CDR1 and CDR2: DFQATT and SNEGSKA (reference sequence). The chain's CDR3 is CSARKQGSQGYTF. CDR3 in DNA: TGCAGTGCTCGCAAACAGGGGTCTCAAGGCTACACCTTC.

A note on this clonotype: Germline and junction disagree at one end, which may indicate a read error. Here the CDR3 reads CAGSFEDGLGSYTF. CDR3 DNA sequence: TGTGCCGGCAGCTTCGAGGACGGGCTGGGAAGCTACACCTTC. J is TRBJ1-2 and V is TRBV7-9, with unresolved D. Germline V gene data show CDR1 as SEHNR and CDR2 as FQNEAQ (reference sequence). The CDR3 runs to 14 residues.

Notes on this clonotype: Its ends do not fully match the called genes, so a read error is possible. This sequence joins TRBV27 and TRBJ1-2; tentatively, D is TRBD1 (6 bases). Germline assignment: CDR1 MNHEY and CDR2 SMNVEV (reference sequence). This CDR3 is 14 amino acids long. DNA for the CDR3: TGTGCCAGCAGTTTCGGACGGGGGGGCTATGGCTGCACCTTC. This translates into CASSFGRGGYGCTF.

The chain joins TRBV7-8 to TRBJ2-7; 7 bases match TRBD2. The CDR3 is 15 amino acids. Per germline, CDR1 SGHVS and CDR2 FQNEAQ. V shed 5 bases, J shed 4 bases, and the junction held 11 bases outside the gene matches. CDR3 protein: CASSRGTNPLYEQYF. DNA for the CDR3: TGTGCCAGCAGCCGCGGGACTAACCCGTTATACGAGCAGTACTTC.

This clonotype was picked up a small number of times. This may stem from a read error, because a much larger clone lies one nucleotide away. The chain links TRBV27 to TRBJ2-5; D not resolved. With 3 bases removed from V and 5 bases from J, the gap between germline ends came to 4 bases. The CDR3 spans 11 residues. Germline CDR1 and CDR2: MNHEY and SMNVEV (reference sequence). The chain's CDR3 is CASSFNETQYF. For the CDR3, the DNA is TGTGCCAGCAGTTTCAATGAGACCCAGTACTTC.

There are many counts of this clonotype. The rearrangement links TRBV4-1 to TRBJ2-5; TRBD2 matches at 10 bases. CDR1 and CDR2 (germline): MGHRA, YSYEKL. V trimming: 0 bases; J trimming: 4 bases; junction bases outside the gene matches: 8. This CDR3 comprises 17 residues. The CDR3 DNA follows: TGCGCCAGCAGCCAAGATAGGCTAGCGGGAGAGTCAGAGACCCAGTACTTC. It yields the protein CASSQDRLAGESETQYF.

V usage is TRBV4-1 and J usage is TRBJ2-5, with 8 bases identical to TRBD2. V was clipped by 10 bases and J by 5 bases; unmatched bases: 12. The CDR3 is 14 amino acids. Germline V CDR1 and CDR2: MGHRA, YSYEKL. This chain's CDR3 is CATRGGGGLETQYF. CDR3 nucleotide sequence: TGCGCCACCCGGGGGGGTGGGGGGCTGGAGACCCAGTACTTC.

Points on this clonotype: A read error may explain this, as a much larger clone is one base away. This chain links TRBV13 with TRBJ2-7; 7 bases are a match to TRBD1. The CDR3 is made up of 14 amino acids. Per the germline V gene, CDR1 is PRHDT and CDR2 is FYEKMQ (reference sequence). The CDR3 DNA reads as TGTGCCAGCAGCTTAGGAGGGGGCAGGTACGGGCAGTACTTC. Protein: CASSLGGGRYGQYF.

The gene calls are TRBV9 and TRBJ2-1, with TRBD1 as a possible D gene (6 bases). Trimming left V 3 bases short and J 9 bases short, with 25 bases between. The germline V gene has CDR1 SGDLS and CDR2 YYNGEE. The CDR3 runs 17 residues. The CDR3 DNA is TGTGCCAGCAGCGAAAACAGGGAGACACGCCCCGTTGGTGAGCAGTTCTTC. Protein: CASSENRETRPVGEQFF. Drawing the rest from reference TRBV9 and TRBJ2-1, the complete variable domain is DSGVTQTPKHLITATGQRVTLRCSPRSGDLSVYWYQQSLDQGLQFLIQYYNGEERAKGNILERFSAQQFPDLHSELNLSSLELGDSALYFCASSENRETRPVGEQFFGPGTRLTVL.

This chain links TRBV10-3 with TRBJ2-5; 11 nucleotides line up with TRBD2. Germline V gene data show CDR1 as ENHRY and CDR2 as SYGVKD. Trimming at V came to 10 bases and at J to 0 bases, leaving 4 bases not matched to a gene. This CDR3 has 14 residues. The CDR3 sequence: CATGTSGNQETQYF. The CDR3 DNA reads TGTGCCACCGGGACTAGCGGTAACCAAGAGACCCAGTACTTC.

This clonotype was seen more than once but under ten times. This chain uses TRBV20-1 with TRBJ2-7; D gene uncertain. Trimming stripped 1 base from V and 2 bases from J, with 12 bases between. Germline CDR1 DFQATT, CDR2 SNEGSKA (reference sequence). This CDR3 spans 14 amino acids. CDR3 DNA sequence: TGCAGTGCTAGAGGCGCGAGACCTCCCTACGAGCAGTACTTC. Its protein is CSARGARPPYEQYF.

This clonotype was counted a few times. The chain recombines TRBV7-3 with TRBJ2-7; the D gene could be TRBD1 or TRBD2 (5 bases each). The V end lost 2 bases, the J end lost 2 bases, and 10 bases lay between the germline ends. The germline V gene has CDR1 SGHTA and CDR2 FQGTGA. This CDR3 region has 14 residues. The CDR3 here is CASSLSGATYEQYF. The CDR3 bases are TGTGCCAGCAGCTTATCCGGGGCCACCTACGAGCAGTACTTC.

This clonotype has only one observation. This chain uses TRBV3-1 with TRBJ2-5; 9 bases agree with TRBD1. The V and J ends lost 4 bases and 4 bases, in that order; junction bases with no gene match: 7. Germline V gene lookup returns CDR1 LGHDT and CDR2 YNNKEL (reference sequence). The CDR3 extends over 15 amino acids. The CDR3 spells CASSLGQGQRETQYF. CDR3 nucleotides: TGTGCCAGCAGCCTTGGACAGGGGCAGCGAGAGACCCAGTACTTC.

This clonotype was seen a few times. The chain links TRBV5-5 to TRBJ1-1; D not resolved. Per germline, CDR1 SGHKS and CDR2 YYEKEE (reference sequence). This CDR3 has 14 residues. The V gene lost 3 bases and the J gene lost 3 bases, with 12 bases spanning the gap. The CDR3 DNA sequence: TGTGCCAGCAGCTGGAGGTTTGGGGACACTGAAGCTTTCTTT. This gives the protein CASSWRFGDTEAFF.

This clonotype was recorded once. The V and J genes are TRBV10-2 and TRBJ1-5; possible D gene TRBD1, 6 bases. Germline CDR1 reads WSHSY; CDR2 reads SAAADI. This CDR3 spans 16 amino acids. V lost 1 base and J 0 bases, leaving 10 bases between the germline ends. The CDR3 region is CASSEWTVYSNQPQHF. In nucleotides, the CDR3 is TGCGCCAGCAGTGAGTGGACAGTCTATAGCAATCAGCCCCAGCATTTT.

CDR3 region: CASSERAGTTKNIQYF. The DNA of the CDR3 is TGTGCCAGCAGTGAAAGGGCAGGGACGACCAAAAACATTCAGTACTTC. The rearrangement joins TRBV6-1 to TRBJ2-4, with D perhaps assigned TRBD1 or TRBD2 (5 bases each). Trimming left V 2 bases short and J 2 bases short, with 13 bases between. The CDR3 runs 16 residues. Germline V gene lookup returns CDR1 MNHNS and CDR2 SASEGT.

CDR3 in amino acids: CSARDRSSSGSPQRYNEQFF. The CDR3 DNA sequence: TGCAGTGCTAGAGATCGGTCCTCTAGCGGGAGTCCCCAACGATACAATGAGCAGTTCTTC. The chain joins TRBV20-1 to TRBJ2-1, with 10 bases identical to TRBD2. The CDR3 runs 20 residues. Germline values: CDR1 DFQATT, CDR2 SNEGSKA (reference sequence). The V gene end was trimmed by 0 bases and the J gene end by 4 bases; junction bases not matched to a gene: 18.

This clonotype was found a few times. This chain joins TRBV29-1 and TRBJ1-4; 7 nucleotides match TRBD1. J lost 14 bases, V lost 6 bases, and 12 bases had no gene match. The germline V gene has CDR1 SQVTM and CDR2 ANQGSEA. The CDR3 covers 12 residues. CDR3 DNA: TGCAGCGTCCGGCAGGGGGATGGGCGGCTGTTTTTT. This encodes CSVRQGDGRLFF.

This clonotype occurred a few times. The chain combines TRBV20-1 with TRBJ2-7; weak D call: TRBD2 (6 bases). This CDR3 spans 21 amino acids. Trimming took off 1 base at V and 6 bases at J, with 37 bases between the two ends. Germline CDR1 is DFQATT and CDR2 is SNEGSKA (reference sequence). CDR3 loop: CSARVRSVDARDEEGWGEQYF. The CDR3 coding sequence is TGCAGTGCTAGAGTGAGGTCGGTGGATGCGCGAGATGAGGAGGGGTGGGGCGAGCAGTACTTC.

The chain couples TRBV6-2 or TRBV6-3 to TRBJ1-1; D is unclear. Trimming took off 10 bases at V and 0 bases at J, with 18 bases between the two ends. Germline assignment: CDR1 MNHEY and CDR2 SVGEGT. The CDR3 is 15 residues long. CDR3 protein: CATQNGGSMNTEAFF. The CDR3 DNA sequence: TGTGCCACCCAAAACGGCGGCAGCATGAACACTGAAGCTTTCTTT.

This clonotype occurred many times. The V call is TRBV29-1, the J call TRBJ2-1; a weak D match, TRBD2 (5 bases). The CDR3 has 14 residues. The ends were cut back, 0 bases at V and 10 bases at J, with 16 bases in the middle. Germline V gives CDR1 SQVTM, CDR2 ANQGSEA. Here the CDR3 reads CSVEDLDGRGEQFF. Written as DNA, the CDR3 is TGCAGCGTTGAAGATTTAGACGGACGGGGAGAGCAGTTCTTC.

A few counts support this clonotype. V gene TRBV6-4 combines with J gene TRBJ2-1, with D unresolved. The V and J ends lost 2 bases and 6 bases respectively, with 8 bases between them. Per the germline V gene, CDR1 is MRHNA and CDR2 is SNTAGT. This CDR3 has 13 residues. CDR3 nucleotide sequence: TGTGCCAGCAGTGACCAATGGCTCAATGAGCAGTTCTTC. Its translation: CASSDQWLNEQFF.

In this sample, this clonotype turned up once. The chain couples TRBV6-6 to TRBJ1-2; D unresolved. Trimming pared 6 bases from V and 10 bases from J, leaving 15 bases between. CDR1 and CDR2 from the germline V gene are MNHNY and SVGAGI (reference sequence). CDR3 length equals 12 residues. CDR3 region: CASRADNGHYTF. The CDR3 DNA reads TGTGCCAGCAGAGCCGATAACGGCCACTACACCTTC.

This clonotype came up many times. The rearrangement uses TRBV20-1 and TRBJ1-2; 7 nucleotides agree with TRBD1. This CDR3 spans 12 amino acids. Trimming removed 4 bases from V and 2 bases from J; junction bases left unmatched: 1. The germline V gene has CDR1 DFQATT and CDR2 SNEGSKA (reference sequence). CDR3 bases: TGCAGTGCTAAGGGACAGAACTATGGCTACACCTTC. It encodes CSAKGQNYGYTF.

This chain joins TRBV28 and TRBJ2-5, with 9 positions matching TRBD2. The germline CDR1 and CDR2 sequences are MDHEN and SYDVKM. This CDR3 has 17 amino acids. V lost 5 bases and J lost 2; bases outside the gene matches: 12. CDR3 amino acids: CASSNSGRVLVQETQYF. The CDR3 nucleotides are TGTGCCAGCAGTAATAGCGGGAGAGTCCTCGTACAAGAGACCCAGTACTTC.